This T cell receptor beta chain derives from a study of radiotherapy plus CTLA-4 blockade in lung cancer. Study-level information: Overall, 18% of patients showed an objective response, while around 34% attained disease control. Study-wide points: Together with interferon-beta, which increased in serum after radiation, early dynamic changes in blood T cell clones were reportedly the best predictors of response. In blood, after radiotherapy plus ipilimumab, tumor-derived TCR clones expanded.

Ipilimumab CTLA-4 blockade and focal radiation were given to patients with chemo-refractory metastatic non-small-cell lung cancer. Comment on this clone: What it recognizes is unknown.

V gave up 2 bases and J gave up 5 bases; unmatched junction bases: 10. The germline V gene encodes CDR1 SGDLS and CDR2 YYNGEE. CDR3 length: 16 amino acids. Profiled with immunoSEQ multiplex PCR; TCRdb holds only in-frame clones, not every one. This table has over 60,000 clones, more than 75% appearing once. The receptor comes from a human donor with non-small cell lung cancer that progressed on radiotherapy plus ipilimumab. The rearrangement joins TRBV9 to TRBJ2-7, with TRBD1 identical over 10 bases. Sample: peripheral blood, taken from a patient treated with radiotherapy plus ipilimumab. The CDR3 reads CASSVRLTGGINEQYF. CDR3 sequence (DNA): TGTGCCAGCAGCGTGAGGCTGACAGGGGGCATAAACGAGCAGTACTTC.